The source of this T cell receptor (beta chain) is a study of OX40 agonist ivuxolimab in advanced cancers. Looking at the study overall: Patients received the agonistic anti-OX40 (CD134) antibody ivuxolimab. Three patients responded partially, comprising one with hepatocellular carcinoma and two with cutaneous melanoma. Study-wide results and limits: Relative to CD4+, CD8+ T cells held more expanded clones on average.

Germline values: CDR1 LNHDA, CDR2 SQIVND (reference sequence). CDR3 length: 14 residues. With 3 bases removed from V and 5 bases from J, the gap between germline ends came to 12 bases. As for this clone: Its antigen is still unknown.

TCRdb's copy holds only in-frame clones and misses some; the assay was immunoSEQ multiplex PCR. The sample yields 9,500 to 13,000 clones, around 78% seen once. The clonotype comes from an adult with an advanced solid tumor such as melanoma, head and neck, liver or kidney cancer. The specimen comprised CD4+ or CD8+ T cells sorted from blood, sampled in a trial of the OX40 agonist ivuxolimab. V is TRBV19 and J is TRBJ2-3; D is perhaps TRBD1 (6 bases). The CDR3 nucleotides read TGTGCCAGTAGTATGACCCAGGGACAAGATACGCAGTATTTT. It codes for CASSMTQGQDTQYF.